The source of this T cell receptor (beta chain) is a study of tumor-infiltrating lymphocytes in primary liver carcinoma. Starting material for RNA and DNA co-extraction consisted of about 17-32 mg of unsorted bulk tissue. There were only treatment-naive patients, all with chronic HBV infection. A primer matching the constant region was used to make TCR beta cDNA from 450 to 500 ng of total RNA. TCR beta libraries came from three nested multiplex PCR rounds using slightly modified ARM-PCR. MiXCR, applied by TCRdb to the multiplex PCR reads, yields one record per CDR3 protein. The table shows roughly 80,000 distinct CDR3 sequences, with approximately 69% occurring only once. A remark on this clonotype: The junction departs from germline at one end; a sequencing error may be responsible.

The receptor was isolated from a man in his forties with primary liver carcinoma and hepatitis B virus infection. Sequencing was performed on tumor-adjacent normal liver tissue.

CDR3 in amino acids: CASSLEYHSTDMQYF. Here the CDR3 DNA reads TGTGCCAGCAGCCTTGAATACCATAGCACAGATATGCAGTATTTT. V is TRBV11-2 and J is TRBJ2-3; no clear D gene. This CDR3 has 15 amino acids. Germline lookup yields CDR1 SGHAT and CDR2 FQNNGV.